This T cell receptor beta chain was retrieved from a study of STAT5B mutations in CD4+ large granular lymphocyte leukemia. As processed by the authors: A productive frequency of 2.59 x 10-5 was the lowest detectable. Libraries were prepared by immunoSEQ multiplex PCR; TCRdb keeps only in-frame clonotypes and omits some of them. That table gives V, J and clone size, and the DNA gave D and trimming. This sample has tens of thousands of clones; about 77% occur once, and the top ten carry roughly 1.9%. Unmatched junction bases numbered 8, after V lost 0 bases and J lost 5 bases. The CDR3 covers 15 residues. Germline lookup yields CDR1 SGDLS and CDR2 YYNGEE. This clone was seen only once. The antigen is undetermined. Study-wide findings and caveats: 25% of private leukemic clonotypes occurred rarely in other patients' non-leukemic repertoires.

The chain combines TRBV9 with TRBJ2-7; 7 positions match TRBD2. The origin of this receptor is a human donor in good health. Sequenced: CD4+ T cells from blood buffy coats. CDR3 DNA: TGTGCCAGCAGCGTAGGCGCGGGAGATCACCACGAGCAGTACTTC. Amino acids: CASSVGAGDHHEQYF.